Following are 14 T cell receptor beta chains from one sample sequenced in a study of shared clonotypes between healthy human individuals. This table comes from immunoSEQ multiplex PCR, and its TCRdb copy is limited to in-frame clones, with some not included. The repertoire consists of about 2.2 million clones, with 93% occurring once and the leading ten covering 1.5% to 2%. CD8 cells classed as naive were CD45RO-negative and positively selected for CCR7, excluding terminally differentiated effector memory CD45RA+ cells. Sequencing was done on a sample of naive CD8+ T cells from PBMCs. All receptors derive from a man aged 18 to 29 in good health. Some clones in this sample may be carry-over from other donors' samples.

This rearrangement joins TRBV27 to TRBJ2-1; D is undetermined. V dropped 5 bases and J dropped 0 bases, with 8 bases sitting between them. The CDR3 is 14 residues long. The germline CDR1 and CDR2 sequences are MNHEY and SMNVEV (reference sequence). The CDR3 DNA reads TGTGCCAGCAGTCACTACTTCTCCTACAATGAGCAGTTCTTC. This translates into CASSHYFSYNEQFF.

The J gene is TRBJ1-1, the V gene TRBV6-1; D not certain. The length of the CDR3 is 14 residues. Germline V CDR1 and CDR2: MNHNS, SASEGT. Trimming took off 3 bases at V and 1 base at J, with 9 bases between the two ends. The CDR3 region has the DNA TGTGCCAGCAGTGACCAGAGGCGGAACACTGAAGCTTTCTTT. This sequence encodes CASSDQRRNTEAFF.

The chain combines TRBV29-1 with TRBJ2-1, with D possibly being TRBD2 (7 bases). CDR1 and CDR2 from the germline V gene are SQVTM and ANQGSEA. The CDR3 spans 12 residues. Trimming removed 7 bases from V and 11 bases from J, with 18 bases in between. CDR3 in DNA: TGCAGCGCTGGGGGGGCCACCTCCCAGCAGTTCTTC. Encoded protein: CSAGGATSQQFF.

The gene calls are TRBV10-2 and TRBJ2-7; the D gene is possibly TRBD2 (5 bases). Trimming took 3 bases from V and 3 from J, leaving 15 bases between them. The CDR3 has 15 amino acids. Germline lookup yields CDR1 WSHSY and CDR2 SAAADI. DNA for the CDR3: TGCGCCAGCAGTGAAGAAGCGGAGTTGAGCTACGAGCAGTACTTC. Translation gives CASSEEAELSYEQYF.

In its sample, this clone was seen a few times. The rearrangement uses TRBV25-1 and TRBJ1-5; the match to TRBD1 covers 8 bases. Trimming at V came to 8 bases and at J to 7 bases, leaving 10 bases not matched to a gene. CDR1 is MGHDK, CDR2 SYGVNS, per germline. The CDR3 is made up of 14 amino acids. CDR3 DNA sequence: TGTGCCAGCCCGGCGGACAGGGCTGACCAGCCCCAGCATTTT. Its translation is CASPADRADQPQHF. The whole variable domain, filled in from reference TRBV25-1 and TRBJ1-5, reads EADIYQTPRYLVIGTGKKITLECSQTMGHDKMYWYQQDPGMELHLIHYSYGVNSTEKGDLSSESTVSRIRTEHFPLTLESARPSHTSQYLCASPADRADQPQHFGDGTRLSIL.

The rearrangement uses TRBV28 and TRBJ2-1; a possible D gene is TRBD2 (6 bases). Trimming left V 5 bases short and J 7 bases short, with 30 bases between. CDR3 length: 19 amino acids. Germline V lookup: CDR1 MDHEN, CDR2 SYDVKM. CDR3 coding DNA: TGTGCCAGCAGTCCCTGGGGAGGTGGGGAGTCCGCCTGGGCAAATGAGCAGTTCTTC. It codes for CASSPWGGGESAWANEQFF.

As DNA, the CDR3 is TGTGCCAGCTCACCAGGGGGGTGGACTGAAGCTTTCTTT. It encodes CASSPGGWTEAFF. The chain combines TRBV18 with TRBJ1-1, with D possibly TRBD1 on 5 matching bases. V was cut by 2 bases and J by 5 bases, with 9 bases left in between. The CDR3 is 13 residues long. CDR1 KGHSH and CDR2 LQKENI come from the germline V gene. Full variable domain (rest looked up from reference TRBV18 and TRBJ1-1): NAGVMQNPRHLVRRRGQEARLRCSPMKGHSHVYWYRQLPEEGLKFMVYLQKENIIDESGMPKERFSAEFPKEGPSILRIQQVVRGDSAAYFCASSPGGWTEAFFGQGTRLTVV.

Only a few counts were recorded for this clone. CDR3 nucleotide sequence: TGTGCCAGCAGCCTAGGGGGCTATGCTGAAGCTTTCTTT. Protein sequence: CASSLGGYAEAFF. The V and J genes are TRBV5-6 and TRBJ1-1, with 7 nucleotides matching TRBD1. CDR3 length: 13 amino acids. Germline V gene lookup returns CDR1 SGHDT and CDR2 YYEEEE. Trimming at V came to 4 bases and at J to 6 bases, leaving 6 bases not matched to a gene.

The chain links TRBV19 to TRBJ2-3, with a possible D match to TRBD2 (5 bases). Trimming left V 2 bases short and J 3 bases short, with 12 bases between. The CDR3 spans 15 residues. Germline V gene data show CDR1 as LNHDA and CDR2 as SQIVND (reference sequence). The CDR3 region has the DNA TGTGCCAGTAGTATACGTCGAGCGGCGACAGATACGCAGTATTTT. Translation gives CASSIRRAATDTQYF. The full variable domain, with the rest looked up from reference TRBV19 and TRBJ2-3, is DGGITQSPKYLFRKEGQNVTLSCEQNLNHDAMYWYRQDPGQGLRLIYYSQIVNDFQKGDIAEGYSVSREKKESFPLTVTSAQKNPTAFYLCASSIRRAATDTQYFGPGTRLTVL.

The chain combines TRBV7-9 with TRBJ2-5; 7 bases map to TRBD1. Unmatched junction bases numbered 19, after V lost 7 bases and J lost 5 bases. CDR1 and CDR2 (germline): SEHNR, FQNEAQ (reference sequence). The CDR3 extends over 17 amino acids. This CDR3 reads CASISTGAGGDGETQYF. CDR3 nucleotides: TGTGCCAGCATTTCAACAGGGGCAGGGGGAGATGGGGAGACCCAGTACTTC.

For this clone: A much larger clone differs by one base, so this may be a read error. The chain has TRBV7-7 and TRBJ2-2; D gene ambiguous. Germline V CDR1 and CDR2: SSHAT, FNYEAQ (reference sequence). V shed 5 bases and J shed 2 bases, with 0 bases lying between them. CDR3 length: 11 residues. Here the CDR3 reads CASSNTGELFF. The CDR3, as DNA: TGTGCCAGCAGCAACACCGGGGAGCTGTTTTTT.

This rearrangement joins TRBV28 to TRBJ1-2; 10 bases are shared with TRBD1. The CDR3 loop spans 13 amino acids. Trimming cost V 9 bases and J 6 bases; bases outside gene matches: 7. The germline gives CDR1 MDHEN, CDR2 SYDVKM. The CDR3 sequence is CASIRDRGDGYTF. The DNA of the CDR3 is TGTGCCAGTATCAGGGACAGGGGAGATGGCTACACCTTC.

As for this clone: Other nucleotide sequences in the sample specify the same CDR3. This chain uses TRBV15 with TRBJ2-7; 7 bases match TRBD2. The CDR3 is 13 residues long. Germline V gene lookup returns CDR1 LNHNV and CDR2 YYDKDF (reference sequence). J lost 4 bases, V lost 5 bases, and 5 bases had no gene match. CDR3 sequence reads: CATSPGGGYEQYF. In DNA, the CDR3 is TGTGCCACCAGCCCTGGGGGGGGTTACGAGCAGTACTTC.

The DNA of the CDR3 is TGTGCCAGTAGTATAGCGGCTTACAGGGATCCTGAAGCTTTCTTT. Translation: CASSIAAYRDPEAFF. V and J are TRBV19 and TRBJ1-1, with TRBD1 as a possible D gene (6 bases). V was pared by 1 base and J by 6 bases, with 15 bases between. CDR1 is LNHDA and CDR2 is SQIVND in the germline V gene (reference sequence). CDR3 size: 15 residues.